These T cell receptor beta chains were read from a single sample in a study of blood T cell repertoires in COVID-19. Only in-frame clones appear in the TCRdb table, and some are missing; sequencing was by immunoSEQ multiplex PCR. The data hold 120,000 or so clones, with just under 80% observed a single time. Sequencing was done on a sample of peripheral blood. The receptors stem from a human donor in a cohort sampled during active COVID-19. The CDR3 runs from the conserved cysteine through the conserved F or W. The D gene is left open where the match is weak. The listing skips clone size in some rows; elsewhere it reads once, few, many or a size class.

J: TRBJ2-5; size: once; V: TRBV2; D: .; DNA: TGTGCCAGCAGTGAATCGTTTGAGACCCAGTACTTC; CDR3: CASSESFETQYF
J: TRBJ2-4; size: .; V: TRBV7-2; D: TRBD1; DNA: TGTGCCAGCAGCTTAGATAGGACAGGTGTATCCAAAAACATTCAGTACTTC; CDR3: CASSLDRTGVSKNIQYF
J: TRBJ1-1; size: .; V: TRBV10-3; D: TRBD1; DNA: TGTGCCTCGCGGGAGGGGGCGGGCACTGAAGCTTTCTTT; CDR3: CASREGAGTEAFF
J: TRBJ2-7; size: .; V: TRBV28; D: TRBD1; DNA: TGTGCCAGCAGTTCGAATACAGGGGTGAGCGAGCAGTACTTC; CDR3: CASSSNTGVSEQYF
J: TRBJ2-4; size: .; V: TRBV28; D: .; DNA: TGTGCCAGCAGCCGAGCTATAGCCAAAAACATTCAGTACTTC; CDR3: CASSRAIAKNIQYF
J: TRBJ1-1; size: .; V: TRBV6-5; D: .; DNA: TGTGCCAGCAGCTTTAGCGGTGGACCACAAGCTTTCTTT; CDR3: CASSFSGGPQAFF
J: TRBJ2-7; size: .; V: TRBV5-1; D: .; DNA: TGCGCCAGCAGCGCGGCCTACGAGCAGTACTTC; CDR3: CASSAAYEQYF
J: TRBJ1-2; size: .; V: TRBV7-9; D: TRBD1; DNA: TGTGCCAGCAGCCACTGGGACAGGGTGGTCTATGGCTACACCTTC; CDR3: CASSHWDRVVYGYTF
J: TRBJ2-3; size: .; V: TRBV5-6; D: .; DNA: TGTGCCAGCAGCCTAGACGGAGCAGATACGCAGTATTTT; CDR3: CASSLDGADTQYF
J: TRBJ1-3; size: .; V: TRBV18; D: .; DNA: TGTGCCAGCTCACCTTCGTTAGGAAACACCATATATTTT; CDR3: CASSPSLGNTIYF
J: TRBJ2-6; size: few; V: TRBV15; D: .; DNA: TGTGCCACCAGCCTAGGGGGGGGAGGGGCCAACGTCCTGACTTTC; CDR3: CATSLGGGGANVLTF
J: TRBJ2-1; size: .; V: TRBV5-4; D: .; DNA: TGTGCCAGCAGCTTCGGGGGTAACTACAATGAGCAGTTCTTC; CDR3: CASSFGGNYNEQFF
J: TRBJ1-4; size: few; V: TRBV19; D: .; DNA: TGTGCCAGGCCAGGGTTCACTAATGAAAAACTGTTTTTT; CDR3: CARPGFTNEKLFF
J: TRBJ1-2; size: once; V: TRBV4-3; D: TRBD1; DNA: TGCGCCAGCAGCCAAGCTCTCACAGGGGTCGCTGGCTACACCTTC; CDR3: CASSQALTGVAGYTF